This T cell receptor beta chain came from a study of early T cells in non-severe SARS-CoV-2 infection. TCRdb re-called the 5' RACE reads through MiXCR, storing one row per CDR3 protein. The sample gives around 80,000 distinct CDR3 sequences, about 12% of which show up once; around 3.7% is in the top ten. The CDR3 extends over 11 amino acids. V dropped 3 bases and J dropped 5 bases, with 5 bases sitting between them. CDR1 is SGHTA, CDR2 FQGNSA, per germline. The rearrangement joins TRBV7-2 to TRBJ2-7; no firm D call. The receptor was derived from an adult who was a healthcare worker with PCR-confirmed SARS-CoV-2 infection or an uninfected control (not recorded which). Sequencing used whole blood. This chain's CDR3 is CASSLPDEQYF. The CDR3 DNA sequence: TGTGCCAGCAGCTTGCCTGACGAGCAGTACTTC.